This TCR beta chain came from a study of response to subunit inactivated influenza vaccine. Study-wide points: After each seasonal influenza vaccination, few new T cells are recruited, the authors suggested.

The germline V gene encodes CDR1 SGDLS and CDR2 YYNGEE. The V segment lost 0 bases and the J segment 5 bases; nucleotides outside the gene matches: 4. There are 14 residues in the CDR3. As concerns this clonotype: Its antigen is still unknown.

One entry per CDR3 protein, called by TCRdb with MiXCR from the RT-PCR reads. This sample has approximately 700,000 distinct CDR3 sequences; about a sixth occur once, and the top ten carry under 14%. Sequences were derived from PBMCs from blood, sampled roughly 13 days after vaccination. This clonotype originated in a man aged 45-65 years who received an inactivated influenza vaccine. This rearrangement joins TRBV9 to TRBJ2-5, with 7 bases lining up with TRBD2. CDR3 bases: TGTGCCAGCAGCGTAGGTACTAGCGTTGAGACCCAGTACTTC. Translated, it gives CASSVGTSVETQYF.